The 19 T cell receptor beta chains below come from one sample, sequenced in a study of cytomegalovirus exposure and HLA in healthy donors. The PCR employed 60 Vbeta primers together with 13 Jbeta primers. TCRdb's table, derived via immunoSEQ multiplex PCR, lists solely in-frame clones and lacks some. In the table there are 150,000 to 200,000 clones, around 87% of which are singletons. Sample: PBMCs. These TCRs come from a woman under 30 in good health and CMV-seronegative.

The rearrangement joins TRBV18 to TRBJ1-1, with a tentative D call TRBD1 (6 bases). This CDR3 comprises 13 residues. Trimming shortened V by 8 bases and J by 0 bases, and 10 bases separated the two germline ends. The germline V gene has CDR1 KGHSH and CDR2 LQKENI. CDR3 region: CASLQGMNTEAFF. As DNA, the CDR3 is TGTGCCAGCCTCCAGGGGATGAACACTGAAGCTTTCTTT. The full variable domain, with the rest looked up from reference TRBV18 and TRBJ1-1, is NAGVMQNPRHLVRRRGQEARLRCSPMKGHSHVYWYRQLPEEGLKFMVYLQKENIIDESGMPKERFSAEFPKEGPSILRIQQVVRGDSAAYFCASLQGMNTEAFFGQGTRLTVV.

This chain connects TRBV11-2 to TRBJ2-7, with D unclear. The V end was cut by 3 bases, the J end by 2 bases, with 8 bases between. Germline V gene lookup returns CDR1 SGHAT and CDR2 FQNNGV. The CDR3 has 13 amino acids. The CDR3 reads CASSFERAYEQYF. The CDR3 DNA reads as TGTGCCAGCAGCTTCGAACGGGCCTACGAGCAGTACTTC.

The gene calls are TRBV5-1 and TRBJ2-4; D gene ambiguous. V dropped 7 bases and J dropped 0 bases, with 14 bases sitting between them. In germline, CDR1 is SGHRS, CDR2 YFSETQ. This CDR3 region has 15 residues. The CDR3 DNA reads TGCGCCAGCGCCGAGGAGAGCCTAGCCAAAAACATTCAGTACTTC. This translates into CASAEESLAKNIQYF. Full variable domain (missing parts from reference TRBV5-1 and TRBJ2-4): KAGVTQTPRYLIKTRGQQVTLSCSPISGHRSVSWYQQTPGQGLQFLFEYFSETQRNKGNFPGRFSGRQFSNSRSEMNVSTLELGDSALYLCASAEESLAKNIQYFGAGTRLSVL.

This chain connects TRBV11-3 to TRBJ1-4, with a weak D call TRBD1 (5 bases). V was cut by 0 bases and J by 4 bases, with 9 bases left in between. CDR1 is SGHNT, CDR2 YENEEA, per germline. The CDR3 sequence is 15 residues long. The CDR3 DNA sequence: TGTGCCAGCAGCTTAGATCGACAGAATAATGAAAAACTGTTTTTT. It codes for CASSLDRQNNEKLFF.

This clone was seen a handful of times. V and J are TRBV18 and TRBJ1-1, with D hard to call. CDR1 is KGHSH and CDR2 is LQKENI in the germline V gene. The CDR3 loop spans 14 amino acids. Trimming took 3 bases from V and 0 from J, leaving 8 bases between them. CDR3 sequence (DNA): TGTGCCAGCTCACCTTACCAGATGAACACTGAAGCTTTCTTT. Translated, it gives CASSPYQMNTEAFF. Variable domain in full (rest from reference TRBV18 and TRBJ1-1): NAGVMQNPRHLVRRRGQEARLRCSPMKGHSHVYWYRQLPEEGLKFMVYLQKENIIDESGMPKERFSAEFPKEGPSILRIQQVVRGDSAAYFCASSPYQMNTEAFFGQGTRLTVV.

The V gene is TRBV29-1, the J gene TRBJ2-1, with no clear D. The CDR3 is 12 amino acids. V lost 5 bases, J lost 8 bases, and 13 bases lay in between. Germline V gene lookup returns CDR1 SQVTM and CDR2 ANQGSEA. CDR3 DNA: TGCAGCGTTCGTCGGAGTCTCGATGAGCAGTTCTTC. This encodes CSVRRSLDEQFF.

The chain links TRBV7-2 to TRBJ1-1; 7 positions match TRBD1. CDR3 length: 14 residues. Trimming took 1 base from V and 4 from J; bases not matched to a gene: 3. Germline CDR1 SGHTA, CDR2 FQGNSA. The CDR3 region is CASSLVSGGTEAFF. CDR3 sequence (DNA): TGTGCCAGCAGCTTAGTGTCAGGGGGCACTGAAGCTTTCTTT.

This sequence joins TRBV29-1 and TRBJ2-1; 9 bases map to TRBD2. The junction had 5 bases not matched to a gene; V was cut back by 7 bases and J by 7 bases. CDR3 length equals 12 residues. Per germline, CDR1 SQVTM and CDR2 ANQGSEA. CDR3 in amino acids: CSGGGLANEQFF. The CDR3 bases are TGCAGCGGGGGGGGACTAGCAAATGAGCAGTTCTTC.

The chain recombines TRBV11-3 with TRBJ2-7; possible D gene TRBD1, 5 bases. This CDR3 is built from 12 residues. The V and J ends lost 4 bases and 6 bases respectively, with 10 bases between them. CDR1 is SGHNT, CDR2 YENEEA, per germline. In nucleotides, the CDR3 is TGTGCCAGCAGCTCTCAGGGAAGCGAGCAGTACTTC. Encoded protein: CASSSQGSEQYF. Full variable domain (rest looked up from reference TRBV11-3 and TRBJ2-7): EAGVVQSPRYKIIEKKQPVAFWCNPISGHNTLYWYLQNLGQGPELLIRYENEEAVDDSQLPKDRFSAERLKGVDSTLKIQPAELGDSAVYLCASSSQGSEQYFGPGTRLTVT.

The rearrangement joins TRBV4-1 to TRBJ2-1, with 7 bases fitting TRBD2. This CDR3 is 17 amino acids long. After removal of 2 bases from V and 0 bases from J, the junction contained 7 bases not matched to a gene. Looked up from germline, CDR1 is MGHRA and CDR2 is YSYEKL. CDR3 bases: TGCGCCAGCAGCCAACGGGCTAGCGGCCACTCCTACAATGAGCAGTTCTTC. Amino acids: CASSQRASGHSYNEQFF.

The V gene is TRBV4-1, the J gene TRBJ2-1, with D perhaps TRBD2 (6 bases). The ends were cut back, 0 bases at V and 8 bases at J, with 20 bases in the middle. Germline V gene data show CDR1 as MGHRA and CDR2 as YSYEKL. The CDR3 is 17 residues long. CDR3 coding DNA: TGCGCCAGCAGCCAAGATCAAGGGAAGCAGGCGGGACATGAGCAGTTCTTC. Translation: CASSQDQGKQAGHEQFF.

V is TRBV19 and J is TRBJ1-3, with TRBD1 matching over 7 bases. V was clipped by 10 bases and J by 0 bases; unmatched bases: 9. The germline gives CDR1 LNHDA, CDR2 SQIVND (reference sequence). This CDR3 is built from 15 residues. The CDR3 nucleotides read TGTGCCACCCGAAGGACAGGCCGCTCTGGAAACACCATATATTTT. Its translation: CATRRTGRSGNTIYF.

The chain couples TRBV7-9 to TRBJ2-1; TRBD1 is a possible D gene (5 bases). Trimming removed 4 bases from V and 8 bases from J, with 15 bases in between. This CDR3 has 14 residues. Germline values: CDR1 SEHNR, CDR2 FQNEAQ (reference sequence). In nucleotides, the CDR3 is TGTGCCAGCAGCTCGCAGGGTATACAATATGAGCAGTTCTTC. Encoded protein: CASSSQGIQYEQFF.

The chain joins TRBV5-1 to TRBJ1-6, with 10 bases lining up with TRBD1. Losses at the gene ends were 2 bases for V and 1 base for J; bases not matched to a gene: 3. From germline, CDR1 is SGHRS and CDR2 YFSETQ. The CDR3 loop spans 17 amino acids. The CDR3 nucleotides read TGCGCCAGCAGCTTTGACAGGGGGCGATCCTATAATTCACCCCTCCACTTT. This encodes CASSFDRGRSYNSPLHF.

The chain links TRBV7-2 to TRBJ2-3; no reliable D call. Germline-derived CDR1 and CDR2 are SGHTA and FQGNSA. Trimming took off 1 base at V and 4 bases at J, with 9 bases between the two ends. The CDR3 consists of 14 residues. The CDR3 coding sequence is TGTGCCAGCAGCTTAGAGTGGAGCGCAGATACGCAGTATTTT. This sequence encodes CASSLEWSADTQYF. The full variable domain, in which reference TRBV7-2 and TRBJ2-3 provide the parts outside the CDR3, is GAGVSQSPSNKVTEKGKDVELRCDPISGHTALYWYRQSLGQGLEFLIYFQGNSAPDKSGLPSDRFSAERTGGSVSTLTIQRTQQEDSAVYLCASSLEWSADTQYFGPGTRLTVL.

V is TRBV6-5 and J is TRBJ2-7; TRBD1 matches at 8 bases. Unmatched junction bases numbered 6, after V lost 0 bases and J lost 2 bases. Germline CDR1 is MNHEY and CDR2 is SVGAGI. The CDR3 runs to 16 residues. DNA of the CDR3: TGTGCCAGCAGTTACTCGGGGGCAGGGGGCGCCTACGAGCAGTACTTC. This gives the protein CASSYSGAGGAYEQYF.

The rearrangement uses TRBV20-1 and TRBJ1-6; D is uncertain. The CDR3 is 11 amino acids. Germline-derived CDR1 and CDR2 are DFQATT and SNEGSKA (reference sequence). V lost 6 bases, J lost 8 bases, and 8 bases lay in between. CDR3 nucleotides: TGCAGTGCCACTAGGGATTCACCCCTCCACTTT. Protein sequence: CSATRDSPLHF.

On this clone: At one of its ends the junction is not consistent with the germline gene, which may arise from a read error. The chain has TRBV4-1 and TRBJ2-1, with a weak D call TRBD2 (7 bases). The CDR3 contains 14 residues. In germline, CDR1 is MGHRA, CDR2 YSYEKL. The CDR3 protein is CASSQASGGQLALF. The DNA for the CDR3 is TGCGCCAGCAGCCAAGCTTCGGGAGGACAGCTAGCCCTCTTC.

CDR3 DNA: TGTGCCAGCAGCGCGGGACTAGCGGGGGCCTACGAGCAGTACTTC. Translating it yields CASSAGLAGAYEQYF. The V call is TRBV4-2, the J call TRBJ2-7, with TRBD2 matching over 14 bases. Per germline, CDR1 LGHNA and CDR2 YNFKEQ. CDR3 length: 15 amino acids. With V trimmed by 5 bases and J by 2 bases, 2 bases remained unmatched.